What follows is one TCR beta chain and its context. The antigen it recognizes is unknown. It has no much larger one-base neighbor in the sample; base qualities were not kept. These data belong to a study of blood T cell repertoires in COVID-19 (dated by TCRdb to the early 2020s). About the study as a whole: Samples from collaborators originated in the United States, Italy and Spain and spanned both the acute and convalescent phases of COVID-19. The sample metadata nearly always contained a de-identified subject ID, COVID-19 status, age in years and sex. The prospective study material was composed of cDNA or gDNA derived from T cells, B-cell-depleted T cells, or PBMCs. The repertoires were released in a freely available public database meant as a resource for research on the immune response to SARS-CoV-2. Samples came from the ongoing ImmuneRACE study (first 160 participants) plus 1,254 subjects from 6 global collaborators. Where available, HLA class I and class II types were obtained from metadata supplied by the sample provider rather than from assay-based typing. Subjects who had been exposed to COVID-19, were actively infected with it, or had recovered from it provided the deeply sampled blood TCRbeta repertoires that made up the dataset.

The collaborating institutions used their own protocols to collect whole blood in K2EDTA tubes. For TCRbeta analysis, collaborators shipped samples as frozen whole blood, isolated PBMCs, or DNA extracted from either of those sample types. The immunoSEQ Assay, a bias-controlled multiplex PCR, was used to amplify TCRbeta CDR3 regions from genomic DNA. On the authors' methods: Within the assay, amplification of reference gene primers was used to estimate how many nucleated cells each sample contained. To quantify the absolute abundance of each unique TCRbeta CDR3 rearrangement, sequence reads were collapsed and filtered. Productive Simpson clonality was computed per sample as the square root of Simpson's diversity index over productive rearrangements. TCRdb took this table from immuneACCESS and kept in-frame rearrangements with V and J called. Such tables lack part of the clones; where checked against another copy, unresolved V genes explain under half of the gap, and the rest is unexplained. That table gives V, J and clone size, and the DNA gave D and trimming. The sample table contains about 270,000 clones; only one count was recorded for roughly 84% of them. Together, the top ten hold around 2.9% of the sample.

Overall study results and their limits: How much clinical and demographic metadata was included differed by source and by participant, and the metadata was provided uncurated.

The germline V gene sets CDR1 to SGHRS and CDR2 to YFSETQ. A distance of 13 bases separates the germline ends of V and J, which lose 6 bases and 1 base respectively. From the cysteine through the phenylalanine, the CDR3 covers 14 amino acids. The only DNA kept is the CDR3, 42 bases in frame from the first base. The V gene is TRBV5-1 and the J gene is TRBJ1-1; TRBD1 could be the D gene, as 5 bases match. This receptor was taken from a woman aged 18-35 years with acute or convalescent COVID-19. The sequenced material came from peripheral blood. CDR3 region: CASTVDGANTEAFF. The DNA sequence follows: TGCGCCAGCACGGTCGATGGGGCGAACACTGAAGCTTTCTTT.